The 2 T cell receptor beta chains below were found in one sample sequenced in a study of blood T cell repertoires in COVID-19. Method: immunoSEQ multiplex PCR; TCRdb's copy keeps in-frame clones and lacks some. The sample yields nearly 25,000 clones, around 83% seen once. The sample comprised peripheral blood. Receptors were obtained from a human donor in a cohort sampled during active COVID-19.

The rearrangement joins TRBV13 to TRBJ2-1; the D gene is possibly TRBD2 (6 bases). With 3 bases removed from V and 4 bases from J, the gap between germline ends came to 10 bases. The CDR3 runs 14 residues. Germline CDR1 and CDR2: PRHDT and FYEKMQ (reference sequence). CDR3 amino acids: CASSFAGGYNEQFF. The CDR3, as DNA: TGTGCCAGCAGCTTCGCCGGGGGTTACAATGAGCAGTTCTTC.

V gene TRBV3-1 (or the pseudogene TRBV3-2) combines with J gene TRBJ2-1, with 9 nucleotides matching TRBD2. Germline CDR1 is LGHDT and CDR2 is YNNKEL (reference sequence). This CDR3 is built from 14 residues. V gave up 2 bases and J gave up 8 bases; unmatched junction bases: 4. The CDR3 region is CASSQTGGRDEQFF. The CDR3 nucleotides read TGTGCCAGCAGCCAAACCGGCGGGAGGGATGAGCAGTTCTTC.